Each of the 24 T cell receptor beta chains below was sequenced from the same sample in a study of blood T cell repertoires in COVID-19. Assay: immunoSEQ multiplex PCR; the TCRdb copy retains only in-frame clones and omits some. The table has approximately 300,000 clones, 86% seen once; the top ten hold around 1.6%. Material: peripheral blood. These receptors were obtained from a woman aged 45-60 years with acute or convalescent COVID-19.

This sequence joins TRBV3-1 (or the pseudogene TRBV3-2) and TRBJ2-3; D gene unclear. The CDR3 contains 16 residues. Germline V CDR1 and CDR2: LGHDT, YNNKEL (reference sequence). The V end was cut by 2 bases, the J end by 2 bases, with 14 bases between. The CDR3 sequence is CASSQLFSSSTDTQYF. The CDR3 nucleotides read TGTGCCAGCAGCCAATTGTTTAGCAGTTCCACAGATACGCAGTATTTT.

V gene TRBV5-1 combines with J gene TRBJ1-1; 8 positions match TRBD1. This CDR3 is built from 14 residues. J was trimmed by 1 base and V by 5 bases; bases with no gene match: 4. Per the germline V gene, CDR1 is SGHRS and CDR2 is YFSETQ. CDR3 sequence: CASRDRESNTEAFF. The DNA for the CDR3 is TGCGCCAGCAGGGACAGGGAATCGAACACTGAAGCTTTCTTT.

This chain uses TRBV15 with TRBJ2-1, with D perhaps matching TRBD2 (6 bases). The length of the CDR3 is 15 residues. Trimming took off 0 bases at V and 4 bases at J, with 10 bases between the two ends. Germline assignment: CDR1 LNHNV and CDR2 YYDKDF (reference sequence). This CDR3 reads CATSRDPGTYNEQFF. Here the CDR3 DNA reads TGTGCCACCAGCAGAGACCCCGGGACTTACAATGAGCAGTTCTTC.

CDR3 nucleotide sequence: TGTGCCAGCACCTTGGGGGGGACAGGGGGCTACGAGCAGTACTTC. Protein sequence: CASTLGGTGGYEQYF. This sequence joins TRBV28 and TRBJ2-7; TRBD1 aligns across 11 bases. Trimming removed 7 bases from V and 3 bases from J; junction bases left unmatched: 8. Germline CDR1 is MDHEN and CDR2 is SYDVKM. This CDR3 is built from 15 residues.

The chain recombines TRBV6-6 with TRBJ2-7; TRBD1 aligns across 7 bases. Losses at the gene ends were 6 bases for V and 2 bases for J; bases not matched to a gene: 13. The CDR3 spans 16 residues. Germline assignment: CDR1 MNHNY and CDR2 SVGAGI (reference sequence). The DNA for the CDR3 is TGTGCCAGCAGGGCAACCTCCGGGACAGCCGCCTACGAGCAGTACTTC. Translation gives CASRATSGTAAYEQYF.

Details on this clone: A junction end diverges from the germline sequence, so it may reflect a read error. J is TRBJ1-1 and V is TRBV10-3; D unresolved. The CDR3 totals 13 residues. Germline CDR1 is ENHRY and CDR2 is SYGVKD. CDR3 residues: CAINEGLNTEAFF. The CDR3 DNA is TGTGCCATCAATGAGGGCTTGAACACTGAAGCTTTCTTT.

The chain employs TRBV9 and TRBJ2-2, with 15 positions matching TRBD2. This CDR3 region has 19 residues. Germline CDR1 and CDR2: SGDLS and YYNGEE. The V segment lost 5 bases and the J segment 5 bases; nucleotides outside the gene matches: 13. The DNA of the CDR3 is TGTGCCAGCAGTGTGGGACTAGCGGGAGGCCCCTTAGTTACCGGGGAGCTGTTTTTT. It translates to CASSVGLAGGPLVTGELFF.

The chain combines TRBV7-3 with TRBJ2-3; 12 nucleotides align to TRBD1. From germline, CDR1 is SGHTA and CDR2 FQGTGA. This CDR3 region has 15 residues. Trimming at V came to 2 bases and at J to 6 bases, leaving 3 bases not matched to a gene. The DNA of the CDR3 is TGTGCCAGCAGCTTAGGGACAGGGGGCCCCGATACGCAGTATTTT. It yields the protein CASSLGTGGPDTQYF.

The chain is built from TRBV19 and TRBJ1-5; perhaps TRBD1 as D (6 bases). With 6 bases removed from V and 0 bases from J, the gap between germline ends came to 15 bases. Germline values: CDR1 LNHDA, CDR2 SQIVND (reference sequence). The CDR3 runs 16 residues. The CDR3 region has the DNA TGTGCCAGTAGGAAAACGGGACAAAATAGCAATCAGCCCCAGCATTTT. Its protein product is CASRKTGQNSNQPQHF. The full variable domain, completed using reference TRBV19 and TRBJ1-5, is DGGITQSPKYLFRKEGQNVTLSCEQNLNHDAMYWYRQDPGQGLRLIYYSQIVNDFQKGDIAEGYSVSREKKESFPLTVTSAQKNPTAFYLCASRKTGQNSNQPQHFGDGTRLSIL.

The chain combines TRBV5-1 with TRBJ2-6; no clear D. Trimming stripped 7 bases from V and 1 base from J, with 6 bases between. The CDR3 runs to 13 residues. CDR1 is SGHRS, CDR2 YFSETQ, per germline. The CDR3, as DNA: TGCGCCAGCCGTAATTCTGGGGCCAACGTCCTGACTTTC. It specifies CASRNSGANVLTF.

Turning to this clone: In the same sample, other DNA sequences code for this CDR3. V usage is TRBV5-1 and J usage is TRBJ2-1; TRBD1 matches at 7 bases. There are 16 residues in the CDR3. The ends lost 0 bases at V and 4 bases at J; junction bases unmatched: 7. Germline V gene lookup returns CDR1 SGHRS and CDR2 YFSETQ. CDR3 loop: CASSLVAGGGYNEQFF. For the CDR3, the DNA is TGCGCCAGCAGCTTGGTAGCAGGGGGTGGGTACAATGAGCAGTTCTTC.

The rearrangement uses TRBV7-2 and TRBJ1-5; D is ambiguous. Germline V gene sequence: CDR1 SGHTA, CDR2 FQGNSA. The CDR3 runs to 13 residues. Trimming stripped 2 bases from V and 5 bases from J, with 7 bases between. The CDR3 DNA sequence: TGTGCCAGCAGCTTACGCGGAGATCAGCCCCAGCATTTT. Its protein is CASSLRGDQPQHF.

V is TRBV25-1 and J is TRBJ1-6; unclear D gene. Trimming shortened V by 5 bases and J by 2 bases, and 7 bases separated the two germline ends. This CDR3 spans 14 amino acids. Germline V gene data show CDR1 as MGHDK and CDR2 as SYGVNS. The CDR3, as DNA: TGTGCCAGCAGTTATCGAGCCTATAATTCACCCCTCCACTTT. Its translation: CASSYRAYNSPLHF.

This clone was seen once. This chain uses TRBV5-1 with TRBJ2-2, with D possibly TRBD1 on 5 matching bases. This CDR3 contains 17 residues. V lost 2 bases, J lost 2 bases, and 16 bases lay in between. CDR1 and CDR2 from the germline V gene are SGHRS and YFSETQ. CDR3 nucleotide sequence: TGCGCCAGCAGCTTTCTAACCGACAGTGTTAACACCGGGGAGCTGTTTTTT. Protein: CASSFLTDSVNTGELFF.

Remarks on this clone: One junction end does not reproduce the germline sequence, and a read error may be involved. The same CDR3 arises from other DNA sequences in this sample as well. This chain's CDR3 is CASSLTDNEQFF. CDR3 sequence (DNA): TGTGCCAGTAGCTTGACGGACAATGAGCAGTTCTTC. The chain employs TRBV5-5 and TRBJ2-1, with D unresolved. This CDR3 region has 12 residues. Germline-derived CDR1 and CDR2 are SGHKS and YYEKEE (reference sequence).

The V call is TRBV5-1, the J call TRBJ2-7, with 14 bases lining up with TRBD2. With 0 bases clipped from V and 3 bases from J, the junction kept 8 bases outside the gene matches. This CDR3 spans 18 amino acids. Germline loops: CDR1 SGHRS, CDR2 YFSETQ. The CDR3 DNA reads TGCGCCAGCAGCTTGGCGCGGACTAGCGGGAGGTCCGGCTACGAGCAGTACTTC. Protein sequence: CASSLARTSGRSGYEQYF. Together with reference TRBV5-1 and TRBJ2-7, the CDR3 gives the full variable domain: KAGVTQTPRYLIKTRGQQVTLSCSPISGHRSVSWYQQTPGQGLQFLFEYFSETQRNKGNFPGRFSGRQFSNSRSEMNVSTLELGDSALYLCASSLARTSGRSGYEQYFGPGTRLTVT.

This rearrangement joins TRBV27 to TRBJ2-1; D might be TRBD1 (8 bases). This CDR3 comprises 13 residues. The germline V gene has CDR1 MNHEY and CDR2 SMNVEV (reference sequence). With 5 bases removed from V and 10 bases from J, the gap between germline ends came to 15 bases. In DNA, the CDR3 is TGTGCCAGCAGTCCGAACAGGGGGGGAGAGCAGTTCTTC. Translated: CASSPNRGGEQFF.

This chain uses TRBV6-4 with TRBJ1-6, with 8 positions matching TRBD1. V gave up 6 bases and J gave up 8 bases; unmatched junction bases: 6. The CDR3 has 14 residues. CDR1 MRHNA and CDR2 SNTAGT come from the germline V gene. CDR3 loop: CASRAGQGYSPLHF. CDR3 nucleotide sequence: TGTGCCAGCAGGGCCGGACAGGGATATTCACCCCTCCACTTT.

The chain uses TRBV10-3 and TRBJ2-7; D possibly corresponds to TRBD2 (6 bases). V shed 6 bases and J shed 6 bases, with 24 bases lying between them. The CDR3 runs 16 residues. CDR1 is ENHRY, CDR2 SYGVKD, per germline. In DNA, the CDR3 is TGTGCCATCAGGAAACTCACCGCAGTAGGGAGGACCGAGCAGTACTTC. This gives the protein CAIRKLTAVGRTEQYF.

As DNA, the CDR3 is TGTGCCACCCCCTCTGAGGGACTTCAGGCTTTCTTT. It codes for CATPSEGLQAFF. The V call is TRBV2, the J call TRBJ1-1, with a tentative D call TRBD1 (5 bases). The germline V gene has CDR1 SNHLY and CDR2 FYNNEI. CDR3 length: 12 residues. Trimming left V 10 bases short and J 11 bases short, with 20 bases between.

The J gene is TRBJ2-6, the V gene TRBV5-1; D call uncertain. The CDR3 is 14 amino acids. The V end lost 1 base, the J end lost 1 base, and 3 bases lay between the germline ends. CDR1 and CDR2 (germline): SGHRS, YFSETQ. CDR3 bases: TGCGCCAGCAGCTTGTCTTCTGGGGCCAACGTCCTGACTTTC. It encodes CASSLSSGANVLTF. Complete variable domain (other parts from reference TRBV5-1 and TRBJ2-6): KAGVTQTPRYLIKTRGQQVTLSCSPISGHRSVSWYQQTPGQGLQFLFEYFSETQRNKGNFPGRFSGRQFSNSRSEMNVSTLELGDSALYLCASSLSSGANVLTFGAGSRLTVL.

This clone was seen a handful of times. This sequence joins TRBV7-9 and TRBJ2-3; 12 nucleotides match TRBD2. The CDR3 runs to 17 residues. V trimming: 3 bases; J trimming: 4 bases; junction bases outside the gene matches: 8. Germline CDR1 is SEHNR and CDR2 is FQNEAQ (reference sequence). The CDR3 bases are TGTGCCAGCAGCTTTAGGACCCTAGCGGGAGGGCCAGATACGCAGTATTTT. It encodes CASSFRTLAGGPDTQYF.

This chain connects TRBV7-2 to TRBJ2-2; 7 bases agree with TRBD2. CDR1 SGHTA and CDR2 FQGNSA come from the germline V gene. This CDR3 region has 16 residues. V shed 1 base and J 5 bases; nucleotides not matched to a gene: 7. The CDR3 is CASSLVGGSRTGELFF. The DNA of the CDR3 is TGTGCCAGCAGCTTAGTGGGCGGGAGCCGTACCGGGGAGCTGTTTTTT.

The gene calls are TRBV5-5 and TRBJ2-7; D might be TRBD1 (7 bases). V dropped 4 bases and J dropped 2 bases, with 13 bases sitting between them. The CDR3 totals 14 residues. The V gene's germline CDR1 is SGHKS and CDR2 YYEKEE (reference sequence). CDR3 sequence (DNA): TGTGCCAGCAGCCCAGGGGGGTATCCCTACGAGCAGTACTTC. Amino acid sequence: CASSPGGYPYEQYF.